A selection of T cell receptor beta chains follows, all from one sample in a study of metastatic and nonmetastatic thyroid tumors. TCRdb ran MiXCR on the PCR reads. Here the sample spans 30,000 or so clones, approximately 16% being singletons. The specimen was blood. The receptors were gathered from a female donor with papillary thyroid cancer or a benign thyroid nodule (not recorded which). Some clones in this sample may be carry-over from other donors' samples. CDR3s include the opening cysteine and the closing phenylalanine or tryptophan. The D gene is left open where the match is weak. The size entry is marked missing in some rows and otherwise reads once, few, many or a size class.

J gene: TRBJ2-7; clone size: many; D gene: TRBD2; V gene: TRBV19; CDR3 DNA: TGTGCCAGTAGTAGTGACGGGACTACCACTTACGAGCAGTACTTC; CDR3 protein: CASSSDGTTTYEQYF
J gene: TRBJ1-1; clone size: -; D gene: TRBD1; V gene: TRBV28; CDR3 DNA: TGTGCCAGCAGTCCCCTAGGCCCCGCCGGGACAGGGGGACCTGAAGCTTTCTTT; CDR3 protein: CASSPLGPAGTGGPEAFF
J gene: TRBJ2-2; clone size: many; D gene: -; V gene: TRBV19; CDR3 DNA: TGTGCCAGTAGTATTGCCTCTTACACCGGGGAGCTGTTTTTT; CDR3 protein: CASSIASYTGELFF
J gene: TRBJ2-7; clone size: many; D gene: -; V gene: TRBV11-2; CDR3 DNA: TGTGCCAGCATCCAGGGCCGGGCTAGTTCCGAGCAGTACTTC; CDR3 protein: CASIQGRASSEQYF
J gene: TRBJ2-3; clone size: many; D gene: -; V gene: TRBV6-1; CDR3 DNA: TGTGCCAGCGAAAAGGGGCGCACTACCAGAGATACGCAGTATTTT; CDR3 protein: CASEKGRTTRDTQYF
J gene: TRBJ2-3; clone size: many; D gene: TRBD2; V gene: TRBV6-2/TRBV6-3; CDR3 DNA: TGTGCCAGCAGTTACTCGAACCCTAGCGGGAGTAGAGATACGCAGTATTTT; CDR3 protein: CASSYSNPSGSRDTQYF
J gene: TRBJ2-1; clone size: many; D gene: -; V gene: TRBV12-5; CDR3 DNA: TGTGCTAGTGGTTTGTCTAGCGCGAATGAGCAGTTCTTC; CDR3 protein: CASGLSSANEQFF
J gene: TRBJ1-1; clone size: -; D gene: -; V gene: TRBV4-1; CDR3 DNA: TGCGCCAGCAGCCGGGTTCCTCAACCCGGGACCGAGGCTTTCTTT; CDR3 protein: CASSRVPQPGTEAFF
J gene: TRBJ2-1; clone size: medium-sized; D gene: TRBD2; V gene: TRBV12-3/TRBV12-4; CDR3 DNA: TGTGCCAGCAGTTTGGGACTAGCTACCTACAATGAGCAGTTCTTC; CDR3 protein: CASSLGLATYNEQFF
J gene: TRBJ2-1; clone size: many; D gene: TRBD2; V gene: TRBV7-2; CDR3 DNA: TGTGCCAGCAGCTTCAGCGGGATGGGCTACAATGAGCAGTTCTTC; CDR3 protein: CASSFSGMGYNEQFF
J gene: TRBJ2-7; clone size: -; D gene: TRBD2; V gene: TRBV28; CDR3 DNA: TGTGCCAGCAGCCCTAACTTACTAGCGGGAGTTCTTATCTACGAGCAGTACTTC; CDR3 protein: CASSPNLLAGVLIYEQYF